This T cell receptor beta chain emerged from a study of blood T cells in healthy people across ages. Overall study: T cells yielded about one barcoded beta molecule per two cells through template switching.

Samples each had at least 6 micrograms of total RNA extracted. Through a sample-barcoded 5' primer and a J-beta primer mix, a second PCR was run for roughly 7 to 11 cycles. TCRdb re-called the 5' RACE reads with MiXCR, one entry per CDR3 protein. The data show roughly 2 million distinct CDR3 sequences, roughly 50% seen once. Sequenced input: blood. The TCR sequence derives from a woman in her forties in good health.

In nucleotides, the CDR3 is TGCAGCGTTGATATGGGTCAAAGAAGTAGCAATGAGCAGTTCTTC. It specifies CSVDMGQRSSNEQFF. This chain connects TRBV29-1 to TRBJ2-1, with no clear D. The germline CDR1 and CDR2 sequences are SQVTM and ANQGSEA. The CDR3 runs to 15 residues. Trimming removed 3 bases at V and 6 bases at J, with 18 bases between.